Shown below are 8 T cell receptor beta chains from a single sample sequenced in a study of blood T cell repertoires in COVID-19. Using immunoSEQ multiplex PCR, the repertoire was profiled, and TCRdb retains in-frame clones only, with some absent. This sample has about 260,000 clones, with 85% to 95% found just once. Sequencing was done on a sample of PBMCs or T cells enriched from blood (not recorded which). Receptors were obtained from a middle-aged man who had been exposed to COVID-19.

In regard to this clone: The same CDR3 arises from other DNA sequences in this sample as well. The chain combines TRBV30 with TRBJ1-5, with D perhaps TRBD1 (6 bases). CDR1 is GTSNPN, CDR2 SVGIG, per germline (reference sequence). V was cut by 0 bases and J by 1 base, with 7 bases left in between. This CDR3 region has 14 residues. CDR3 nucleotides: TGTGCCTGGAGTGTAGGGGGAAGCAATCAGCCCCAGCATTTT. It is translated as CAWSVGGSNQPQHF.

The genes are TRBV7-2 and TRBJ2-2, with 9 bases aligning to TRBD2. The CDR3 contains 18 residues. V shed 5 bases, J shed 6 bases, and the junction held 16 bases outside the gene matches. Germline V gene lookup returns CDR1 SGHTA and CDR2 FQGNSA. The CDR3 bases are TGTGCCAGCAGCCTCCTCGAGACGGGACTAGCTTTTTCCGGGGAGCTGTTTTTT. As protein: CASSLLETGLAFSGELFF.

This clone occurred once. The chain has TRBV10-3 and TRBJ1-5, with 9 bases identical to TRBD1. The germline V gene has CDR1 ENHRY and CDR2 SYGVKD. This CDR3 contains 14 residues. Unmatched junction bases numbered 5, after V lost 4 bases and J lost 7 bases. CDR3: CAISGTGDGQPQHF. Written as DNA, the CDR3 is TGTGCCATCAGTGGGACAGGGGACGGACAGCCCCAGCATTTT.

CDR3 coding DNA: TGTGCCAGCAGCTTTGGCGGGAGTAACACCGGGGAGCTGTTTTTT. The encoded protein is CASSFGGSNTGELFF. The V call is TRBV9, the J call TRBJ2-2; 7 positions agree with TRBD2. This CDR3 has 15 amino acids. V shed 4 bases, J shed 2 bases, and the junction held 5 bases outside the gene matches. Germline CDR1 reads SGDLS; CDR2 reads YYNGEE.

The chain couples TRBV12-5 to TRBJ1-4; maybe TRBD1 (5 bases). Germline assignment: CDR1 LGHNT and CDR2 FRNRAP. The CDR3 covers 16 residues. The V end lost 1 base, the J end lost 8 bases, and 17 bases lay between the germline ends. The CDR3 DNA follows: TGTGCTAGTGGTTTGGGGCAGGGAGGCGGTGGGGAAAAACTGTTTTTT. Its protein product is CASGLGQGGGGEKLFF.

This clone was observed a handful of times. This chain uses TRBV7-6 with TRBJ2-7; TRBD1 agrees at 8 bases. Germline CDR1 and CDR2: SGHVS and FNYEAQ. The V gene end was trimmed by 1 base and the J gene end by 2 bases; junction bases not matched to a gene: 4. CDR3 length: 15 residues. The chain's CDR3 is CASSLVARGPYEQYF. CDR3 nucleotides: TGTGCCAGCAGCTTAGTGGCCAGGGGGCCCTACGAGCAGTACTTC.

This sequence joins TRBV10-3 and TRBJ1-5, with D uncertain. Germline lookup yields CDR1 ENHRY and CDR2 SYGVKD. The germline V and J ends were trimmed by 2 bases and 11 bases, with 16 bases remaining between them. The CDR3 consists of 14 residues. CDR3 amino acids: CAISEESPGGAQHF. CDR3 bases: TGTGCCATCAGTGAGGAATCCCCGGGCGGGGCCCAGCATTTT.

This sequence joins TRBV11-2 and TRBJ1-6; D is possibly TRBD1 (6 bases). The CDR3 is 15 amino acids. The ends were cut back, 6 bases at V and 10 bases at J, with 19 bases in the middle. CDR1 SGHAT and CDR2 FQNNGV come from the germline V gene. For the CDR3, the DNA is TGTGCCAGCAGAAAAATAACAGGGTCAAACTCACCCCTCCACTTT. Protein product: CASRKITGSNSPLHF.